This TCR beta chain was captured by sequencing in a study of T cell repertoires in cytomegalovirus infection. Across the study: Matching HLA type, along with CMV infection, was indicated by public TCR beta signatures.

TCRdb re-called the reads with MiXCR, one entry per CDR3 protein. The sample includes 250,000 to 300,000 distinct CDR3 sequences, about 13% seen only once; the top ten take about 8.7%. Germline CDR1 SQVTM, CDR2 ANQGSEA. CDR3 length: 13 amino acids. With 7 bases removed from V and 8 bases from J, the gap between germline ends came to 20 bases. A remark on this clonotype: Antigen: not known.

Findings and caveats of the study: In two of eight donors, the top clonotype was HLA-C-restricted CMV-specific.

This chain links TRBV29-1 with TRBJ1-2; TRBD1 might be the D (5 bases). The sequenced material came from PBMCs. This clonotype was sampled from a human donor in good health (CMV status not recorded). Some clones in this sample may be carry-over from other donors' samples. CDR3 nucleotide sequence: TGCAGCGGTAAGGACACCCGTACGCGAGGCTACACCTTC. Translation: CSGKDTRTRGYTF.